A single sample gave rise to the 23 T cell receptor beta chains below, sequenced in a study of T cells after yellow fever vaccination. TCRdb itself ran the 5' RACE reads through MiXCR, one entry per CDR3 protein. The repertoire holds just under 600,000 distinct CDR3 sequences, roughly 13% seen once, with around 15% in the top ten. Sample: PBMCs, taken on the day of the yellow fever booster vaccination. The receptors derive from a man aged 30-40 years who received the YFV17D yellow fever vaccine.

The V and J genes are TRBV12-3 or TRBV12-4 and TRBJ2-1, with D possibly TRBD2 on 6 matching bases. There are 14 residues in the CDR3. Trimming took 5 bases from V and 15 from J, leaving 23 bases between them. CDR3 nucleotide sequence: TGTGCCAGCAGTCAGACCCACGGGGGACTCGGTCCGTTCTTC. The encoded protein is CASSQTHGGLGPFF.

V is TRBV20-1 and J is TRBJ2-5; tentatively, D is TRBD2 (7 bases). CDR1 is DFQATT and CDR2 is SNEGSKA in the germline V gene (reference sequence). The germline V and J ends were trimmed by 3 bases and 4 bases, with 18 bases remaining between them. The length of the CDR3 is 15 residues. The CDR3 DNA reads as TGCAGTGCTAGCCCCTCCGGGGGGCACTCAGAGACCCAGTACTTC. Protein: CSASPSGGHSETQYF.

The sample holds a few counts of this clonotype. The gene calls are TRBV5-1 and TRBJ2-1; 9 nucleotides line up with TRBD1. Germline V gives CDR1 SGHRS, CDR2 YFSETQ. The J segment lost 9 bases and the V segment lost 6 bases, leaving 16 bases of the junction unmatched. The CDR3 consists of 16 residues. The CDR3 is CASTLTNRQGDREQFF. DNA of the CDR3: TGCGCCAGCACCCTGACCAATAGACAGGGGGATCGTGAGCAGTTCTTC.

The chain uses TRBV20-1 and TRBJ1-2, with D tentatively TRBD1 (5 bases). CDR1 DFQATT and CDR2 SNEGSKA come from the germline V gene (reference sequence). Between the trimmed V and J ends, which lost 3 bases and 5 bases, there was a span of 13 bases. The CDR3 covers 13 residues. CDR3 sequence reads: CSARKGPSYGYTF. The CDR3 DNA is TGCAGTGCTAGGAAGGGGCCATCTTATGGCTACACCTTC.

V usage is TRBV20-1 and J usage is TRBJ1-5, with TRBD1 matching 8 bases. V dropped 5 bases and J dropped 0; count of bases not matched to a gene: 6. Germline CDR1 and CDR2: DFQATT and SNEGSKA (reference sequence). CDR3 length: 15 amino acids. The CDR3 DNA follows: TGCAGTGCTCCCGACAGGGGATATAGCAATCAGCCCCAGCATTTT. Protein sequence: CSAPDRGYSNQPQHF.

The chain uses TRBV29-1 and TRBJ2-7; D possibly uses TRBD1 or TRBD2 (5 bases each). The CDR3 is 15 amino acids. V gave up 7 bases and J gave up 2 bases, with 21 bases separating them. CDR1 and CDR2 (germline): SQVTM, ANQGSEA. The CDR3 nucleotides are TGCAGCGCTGGGGGATCAGTTATTGGGACCTACGAGCAGTACTTC. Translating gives CSAGGSVIGTYEQYF.

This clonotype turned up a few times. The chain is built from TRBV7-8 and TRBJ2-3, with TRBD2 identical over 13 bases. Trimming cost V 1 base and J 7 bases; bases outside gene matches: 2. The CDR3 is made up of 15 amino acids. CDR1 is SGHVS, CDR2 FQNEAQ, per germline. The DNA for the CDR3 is TGTGCCAGCAGCTTAGGGACTAGCGGGAGTTATACGCAGTATTTT. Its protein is CASSLGTSGSYTQYF.

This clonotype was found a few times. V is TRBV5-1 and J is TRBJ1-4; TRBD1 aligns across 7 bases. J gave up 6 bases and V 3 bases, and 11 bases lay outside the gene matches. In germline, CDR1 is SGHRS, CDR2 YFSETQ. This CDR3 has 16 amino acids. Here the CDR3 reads CASSYLTGTVDEKLFF. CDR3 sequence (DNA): TGCGCCAGCAGCTATCTTACCGGGACAGTGGATGAAAAACTGTTTTTT.

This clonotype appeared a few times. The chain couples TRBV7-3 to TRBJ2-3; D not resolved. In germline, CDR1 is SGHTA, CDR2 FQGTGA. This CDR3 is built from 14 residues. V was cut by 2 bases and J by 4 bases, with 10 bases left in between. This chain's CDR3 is CASSLGGTADTQYF. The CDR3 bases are TGTGCCAGCAGCTTAGGCGGAACGGCAGATACGCAGTATTTT.

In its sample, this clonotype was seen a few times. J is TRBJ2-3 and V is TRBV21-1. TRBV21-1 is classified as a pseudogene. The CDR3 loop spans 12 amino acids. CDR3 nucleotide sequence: TGTGCCAGCAGCAATGCGTTAGATACGCAGTATTTT. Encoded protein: CASSNALDTQYF.

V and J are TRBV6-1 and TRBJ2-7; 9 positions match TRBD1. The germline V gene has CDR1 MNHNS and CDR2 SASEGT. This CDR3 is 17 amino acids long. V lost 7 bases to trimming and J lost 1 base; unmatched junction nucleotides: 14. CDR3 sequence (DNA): TGTGCCAGCACTAGACAGGGGGGGCGTCTCGATTCCTACGAGCAGTACTTC. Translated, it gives CASTRQGGRLDSYEQYF.

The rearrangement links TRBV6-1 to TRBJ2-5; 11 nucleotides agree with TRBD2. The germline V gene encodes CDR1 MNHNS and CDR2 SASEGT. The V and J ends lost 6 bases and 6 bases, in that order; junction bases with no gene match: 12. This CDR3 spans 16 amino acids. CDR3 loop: CASRATGTSGSQTQYF. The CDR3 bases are TGTGCCAGCAGAGCGACCGGGACTAGCGGATCACAGACCCAGTACTTC.

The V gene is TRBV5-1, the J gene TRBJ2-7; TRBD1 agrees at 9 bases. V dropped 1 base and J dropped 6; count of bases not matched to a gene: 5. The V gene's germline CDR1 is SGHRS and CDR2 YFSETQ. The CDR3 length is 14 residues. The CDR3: CASSLSGQGFEQYF. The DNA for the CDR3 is TGCGCCAGCAGCTTGTCGGGACAGGGCTTCGAGCAGTACTTC. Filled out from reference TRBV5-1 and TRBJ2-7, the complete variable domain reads KAGVTQTPRYLIKTRGQQVTLSCSPISGHRSVSWYQQTPGQGLQFLFEYFSETQRNKGNFPGRFSGRQFSNSRSEMNVSTLELGDSALYLCASSLSGQGFEQYFGPGTRLTVT.

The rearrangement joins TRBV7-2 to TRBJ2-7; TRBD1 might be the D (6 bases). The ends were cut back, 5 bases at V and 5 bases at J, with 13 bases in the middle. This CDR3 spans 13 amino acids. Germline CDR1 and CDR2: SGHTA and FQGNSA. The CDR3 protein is CASSPPQGNEQYF. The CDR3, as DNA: TGTGCCAGCAGCCCGCCTCAGGGGAACGAGCAGTACTTC.

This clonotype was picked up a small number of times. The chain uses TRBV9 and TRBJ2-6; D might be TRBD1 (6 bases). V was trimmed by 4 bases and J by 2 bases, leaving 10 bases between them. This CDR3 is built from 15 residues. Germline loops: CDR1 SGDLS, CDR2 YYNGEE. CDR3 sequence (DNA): TGTGCCAGCAGCTCGCGACAGGCTGGGGCCAACGTCCTGACTTTC. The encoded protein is CASSSRQAGANVLTF.

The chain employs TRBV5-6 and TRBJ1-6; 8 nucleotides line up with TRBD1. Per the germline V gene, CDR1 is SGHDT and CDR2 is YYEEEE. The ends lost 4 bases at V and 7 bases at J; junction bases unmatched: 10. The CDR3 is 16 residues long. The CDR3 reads CASSTRSGQDNSPLHF. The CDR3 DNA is TGTGCCAGCAGCACTAGATCGGGACAGGACAATTCACCCCTCCACTTT.

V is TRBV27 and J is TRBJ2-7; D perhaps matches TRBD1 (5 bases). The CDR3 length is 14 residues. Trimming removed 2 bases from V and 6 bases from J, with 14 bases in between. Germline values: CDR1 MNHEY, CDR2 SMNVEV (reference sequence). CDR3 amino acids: CASSLGPRVREQYF. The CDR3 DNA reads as TGTGCCAGCAGTTTAGGACCCAGGGTGCGCGAGCAGTACTTC.

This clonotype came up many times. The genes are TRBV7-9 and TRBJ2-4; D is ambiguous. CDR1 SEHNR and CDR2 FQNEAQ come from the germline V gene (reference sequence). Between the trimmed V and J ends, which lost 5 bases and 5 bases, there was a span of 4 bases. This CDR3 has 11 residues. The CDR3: CASSGENIQYF. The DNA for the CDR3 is TGTGCCAGCAGCGGAGAAAACATTCAGTACTTC.

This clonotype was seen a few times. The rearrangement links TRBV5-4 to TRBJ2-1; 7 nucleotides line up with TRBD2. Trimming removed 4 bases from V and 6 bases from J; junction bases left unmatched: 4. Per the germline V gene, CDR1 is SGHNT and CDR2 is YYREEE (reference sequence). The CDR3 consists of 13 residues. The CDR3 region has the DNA TGTGCCAGCAGCACCTCTAGCGGCAATGAGCAGTTCTTC. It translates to CASSTSSGNEQFF.

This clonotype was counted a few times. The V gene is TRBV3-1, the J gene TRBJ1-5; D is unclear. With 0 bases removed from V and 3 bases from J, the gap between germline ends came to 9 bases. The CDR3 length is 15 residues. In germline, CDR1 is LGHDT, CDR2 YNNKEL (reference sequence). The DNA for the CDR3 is TGTGCCAGCAGCCAAGACCGACTACCCAATCAGCCCCAGCATTTT. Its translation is CASSQDRLPNQPQHF.

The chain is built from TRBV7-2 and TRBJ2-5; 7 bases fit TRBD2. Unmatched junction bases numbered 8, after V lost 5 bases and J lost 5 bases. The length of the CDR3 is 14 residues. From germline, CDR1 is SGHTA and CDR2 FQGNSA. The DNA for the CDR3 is TGTGCCAGCAGCGTCAGCGGGGCCGGCGAGACCCAGTACTTC. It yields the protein CASSVSGAGETQYF. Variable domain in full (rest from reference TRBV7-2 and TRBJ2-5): GAGVSQSPSNKVTEKGKDVELRCDPISGHTALYWYRQSLGQGLEFLIYFQGNSAPDKSGLPSDRFSAERTGGSVSTLTIQRTQQEDSAVYLCASSVSGAGETQYFGPGTRLLVL.

CDR3 amino acids: CASTEGTSGSYEQYF. CDR3 DNA sequence: TGCGCCAGCACCGAAGGGACTAGCGGATCCTACGAGCAGTACTTC. The chain has TRBV5-1 and TRBJ2-7; 11 bases align to TRBD2. With V trimmed by 6 bases and J by 1 base, 6 bases remained unmatched. Germline V gene data show CDR1 as SGHRS and CDR2 as YFSETQ. The CDR3 is made up of 15 amino acids.

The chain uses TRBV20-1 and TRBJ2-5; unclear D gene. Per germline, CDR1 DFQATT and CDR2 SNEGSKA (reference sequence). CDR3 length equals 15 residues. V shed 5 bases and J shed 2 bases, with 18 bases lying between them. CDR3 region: CSALLPGRAQETQYF. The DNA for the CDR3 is TGCAGTGCTCTTTTGCCCGGACGCGCGCAAGAGACCCAGTACTTC.